The 23 T cell receptor beta chains listed next were all sequenced from one sample in a study of OX40 agonist ivuxolimab in advanced cancers. Measured with immunoSEQ multiplex PCR; TCRdb has only the in-frame clones, and not every one. Among around 30,000 clones listed, roughly 81% were seen once. Specimen: CD4+ or CD8+ T cells sorted from blood, collected in a trial of the OX40 agonist ivuxolimab. The receptors were gathered from an adult with an advanced solid tumor such as melanoma, head and neck, liver or kidney cancer.

The chain is built from TRBV7-2 and TRBJ2-7; D is possibly TRBD2 (5 bases). Trimming cost V 1 base and J 2 bases, with 9 bases left between them. Germline V gives CDR1 SGHTA, CDR2 FQGNSA. The CDR3 totals 14 residues. The CDR3 bases are TGTGCCAGCAGCTTAGATTGGGGAGCCTACGAGCAGTACTTC. Translating it yields CASSLDWGAYEQYF.

This sequence joins TRBV18 and TRBJ1-2; TRBD1 aligns across 7 bases. Trimming took 6 bases from V and 0 from J; bases not matched to a gene: 7. CDR1 is KGHSH, CDR2 LQKENI, per germline. The CDR3 has 15 residues. DNA of the CDR3: TGTGCCAGCTCCGGACAGGACATAGCTAACTATGGCTACACCTTC. Its translation: CASSGQDIANYGYTF. The whole variable domain, filled in from reference TRBV18 and TRBJ1-2, reads NAGVMQNPRHLVRRRGQEARLRCSPMKGHSHVYWYRQLPEEGLKFMVYLQKENIIDESGMPKERFSAEFPKEGPSILRIQQVVRGDSAAYFCASSGQDIANYGYTFGSGTRLTVV.

The genes are TRBV7-3 and TRBJ2-1; no reliable D call. The CDR3 is 13 amino acids. V lost 0 bases to trimming and J lost 5 bases, with 5 bases between them. Germline CDR1 and CDR2: SGHTA and FQGTGA. CDR3: CASSLTEHNEQFF. DNA of the CDR3: TGTGCCAGCAGCTTAACAGAACACAATGAGCAGTTCTTC.

This clone came up once. The V call is TRBV6-1, the J call TRBJ2-7; weak D call: TRBD1 (5 bases). There are 14 residues in the CDR3. The V end lost 4 bases, the J end lost 3 bases, and 13 bases lay between the germline ends. The germline V gene has CDR1 MNHNS and CDR2 SASEGT. CDR3 protein: CASSVGQVLYEQYF. The CDR3 bases are TGTGCCAGCAGTGTGGGGCAGGTTCTCTACGAGCAGTACTTC.

CDR3 in DNA: TGTGCCAGCAGCCCCAGACTAGCGGGAGCCTACGAGCAGTACTTC. Translation gives CASSPRLAGAYEQYF. The chain links TRBV7-2 to TRBJ2-7, with 12 bases that match TRBD2. Losses at the gene ends were 5 bases for V and 2 bases for J; bases not matched to a gene: 4. The CDR3 has 15 amino acids. Germline V gene lookup returns CDR1 SGHTA and CDR2 FQGNSA.

The chain carries TRBV4-1 and TRBJ2-1, with TRBD2 matching 12 bases. The CDR3 runs to 17 residues. Germline-derived CDR1 and CDR2 are MGHRA and YSYEKL. The V segment lost 1 base and the J segment 9 bases; nucleotides outside the gene matches: 10. The CDR3 DNA follows: TGCGCCAGCAGCCAAGGGCGGGCTAGCGGGAGGGGGGGTGAGCAGTTCTTC. Translating gives CASSQGRASGRGGEQFF.

Only one count was recorded for this clone. This chain uses TRBV5-4 with TRBJ1-2; perhaps TRBD1 as D (5 bases). The ends were cut back, 8 bases at V and 5 bases at J, with 31 bases in the middle. The germline gives CDR1 SGHNT, CDR2 YYREEE (reference sequence). CDR3 length: 18 amino acids. CDR3 protein: CASPPPGPTINSPYGYTF. For the CDR3, the DNA is TGTGCCAGTCCCCCTCCGGGGCCCACAATCAACTCCCCTTATGGCTACACCTTC.

The rearrangement uses TRBV6-1 and TRBJ1-5, with D perhaps matching TRBD1 (5 bases). Trimming took 3 bases from V and 7 from J, leaving 22 bases between them. The V gene's germline CDR1 is MNHNS and CDR2 SASEGT. The CDR3 is 17 residues long. Here the CDR3 reads CASSDPGQEGSRQPQHF. The CDR3 DNA reads as TGTGCCAGCAGTGACCCCGGACAAGAGGGGTCTCGGCAGCCCCAGCATTTT.

The chain has TRBV5-5 and TRBJ2-1; D is perhaps TRBD1 or TRBD2 (7 bases each). This CDR3 comprises 15 residues. From germline, CDR1 is SGHKS and CDR2 YYEKEE (reference sequence). Trimming left V 1 base short and J 9 bases short, with 17 bases between. The DNA of the CDR3 is TGTGCCAGCAGCTTGCAGGGGGGGCAAATTGCTGAGCAGTTCTTC. Its protein product is CASSLQGGQIAEQFF.

The J gene is TRBJ2-5, the V gene TRBV11-2; 12 nucleotides align to TRBD2. The end of the DNA aligns better with TRBJ2-7, so the J call may be wrong. Germline CDR1 SGHAT, CDR2 FQNNGV. This CDR3 comprises 15 residues. The CDR3: CASSLGTSGISEQYF. CDR3 coding DNA: TGTGCCAGCAGCTTAGGGACTAGCGGGATCTCCGAGCAGTACTTC.

V is TRBV2 and J is TRBJ2-4, with 10 bases identical to TRBD2. With V trimmed by 5 bases and J by 7 bases, 11 bases remained unmatched. This CDR3 comprises 16 residues. CDR1 is SNHLY, CDR2 FYNNEI, per germline. CDR3 nucleotide sequence: TGTGCCAGCAGTCGGACTAGCGGAGGTACAAAGAACATTCAGTACTTC. This sequence encodes CASSRTSGGTKNIQYF. The full variable domain, rest sourced from reference TRBV2 and TRBJ2-4, is EPEVTQTPSHQVTQMGQEVILRCVPISNHLYFYWYRQILGQKVEFLVSFYNNEISEKSEIFDDQFSVERPDGSNFTLKIRSTKLEDSAMYFCASSRTSGGTKNIQYFGAGTRLSVL.

The chain is built from TRBV5-1 and TRBJ1-2; D gene ambiguous. Germline V gene data show CDR1 as SGHRS and CDR2 as YFSETQ. Trimming took off 1 base at V and 5 bases at J, with 15 bases between the two ends. The CDR3 extends over 15 amino acids. CDR3 region: CASSLNPNDRYGYTF. CDR3 DNA: TGCGCCAGCAGCTTGAATCCCAATGATCGGTATGGCTACACCTTC. The variable domain in full, completed from reference TRBV5-1 and TRBJ1-2, reads KAGVTQTPRYLIKTRGQQVTLSCSPISGHRSVSWYQQTPGQGLQFLFEYFSETQRNKGNFPGRFSGRQFSNSRSEMNVSTLELGDSALYLCASSLNPNDRYGYTFGSGTRLTVV.

This chain joins TRBV28 and TRBJ1-1, with no clear D. Germline V gene lookup returns CDR1 MDHEN and CDR2 SYDVKM. Trimming removed 7 bases at V and 0 bases at J, with 18 bases between. This CDR3 region has 16 residues. CDR3 residues: CASTPLQYRLNTEAFF. The CDR3 region has the DNA TGTGCCAGCACTCCTTTACAATATAGGCTGAACACTGAAGCTTTCTTT.

This clone was observed a handful of times. The chain uses TRBV7-9 and TRBJ2-2, with no clear D. Trimming left V 5 bases short and J 4 bases short, with 5 bases between. Germline assignment: CDR1 SEHNR and CDR2 FQNEAQ (reference sequence). The CDR3 is 12 residues long. Here the CDR3 DNA reads TGTGCCAGCAGCCGAACCACCGGGGAGCTGTTTTTT. It translates to CASSRTTGELFF. Supplemented by reference TRBV7-9 and TRBJ2-2, the full variable domain reads DTGVSQNPRHKITKRGQNVTFRCDPISEHNRLYWYRQTLGQGPEFLTYFQNEAQLEKSRLLSDRFSAERPKGSFSTLEIQRTEQGDSAMYLCASSRTTGELFFGEGSRLTVL.

The chain carries TRBV2 and TRBJ1-6, with TRBD1 matching over 10 bases. V lost 4 bases, J lost 6 bases, and 9 bases stayed unmatched. This CDR3 region has 17 residues. Germline loops: CDR1 SNHLY, CDR2 FYNNEI. DNA for the CDR3: TGTGCCAGCAGTGGCGCACCGGGACAGGGGCTTAATTCACCCCTCCACTTT. As protein: CASSGAPGQGLNSPLHF.

The chain has TRBV7-2 and TRBJ1-1; D remains ambiguous. The V end lost 3 bases, the J end lost 1 base, and 6 bases lay between the germline ends. The germline gives CDR1 SGHTA, CDR2 FQGNSA. The CDR3 contains 13 residues. The CDR3 sequence: CASSFQWNTEAFF. CDR3 nucleotides: TGTGCCAGCAGCTTCCAATGGAACACTGAAGCTTTCTTT.

CDR3 in DNA: TGTGCCAGCAGTTCGACGGTTAGCAATCAGCCCCAGCATTTT. It specifies CASSSTVSNQPQHF. The rearrangement uses TRBV6-5 and TRBJ1-5; D is ambiguous. Germline V gene lookup returns CDR1 MNHEY and CDR2 SVGAGI. Trimming shortened V by 4 bases and J by 0 bases, and 7 bases separated the two germline ends. This CDR3 region has 14 residues.

V usage is TRBV18 and J usage is TRBJ1-4; the D is unclear. The CDR3 consists of 17 residues. CDR1 and CDR2 (germline): KGHSH, LQKENI. The V end lost 0 bases, the J end lost 0 bases, and 11 bases lay between the germline ends. Written as DNA, the CDR3 is TGTGCCAGCTCACCACCGAGTTCGCGTGCAACTAATGAAAAACTGTTTTTT. It translates to CASSPPSSRATNEKLFF. Supplemented by reference TRBV18 and TRBJ1-4, the full variable domain reads NAGVMQNPRHLVRRRGQEARLRCSPMKGHSHVYWYRQLPEEGLKFMVYLQKENIIDESGMPKERFSAEFPKEGPSILRIQQVVRGDSAAYFCASSPPSSRATNEKLFFGSGTQLSVL.

With respect to this clone: A read error may produce the germline difference seen at one junction end. The V call is TRBV9, the J call TRBJ2-7; D tentatively reads TRBD1 or TRBD2 (5 bases each). The CDR3 runs 14 residues. The V gene's germline CDR1 is SGDLS and CDR2 YYNGEE. CDR3 bases: TGTGCCAGCAGCGTAGACGGGACCTCCAACGAGCAGTACTTC. Translated: CASSVDGTSNEQYF. Using reference TRBV9 and TRBJ2-7 for the parts outside the CDR3, the full variable domain is DSGVTQTPKHLITATGQRVTLRCSPRSGDLSVYWYQQSLDQGLQFLIQYYNGEERAKGNILERFSAQQFPDLHSELNLSSLELGDSALYFCASSVDGTSNEQYFGPGTRLTVT.

The V gene is TRBV11-2, the J gene TRBJ2-1; 11 bases fit TRBD2. The germline CDR1 and CDR2 sequences are SGHAT and FQNNGV. This CDR3 is built from 15 residues. Trimming at V came to 1 base and at J to 7 bases, leaving 3 bases not matched to a gene. The DNA for the CDR3 is TGTGCCAGCAGCTTAGCTAGCGGGAGGTGGAATGAGCAGTTCTTC. The encoded protein is CASSLASGRWNEQFF.

This clone ranks as medium-sized. V is TRBV9 and J is TRBJ1-1; the D gene is possibly TRBD1 (6 bases). Trimming cost V 3 bases and J 0 bases, with 9 bases left between them. The CDR3 consists of 14 residues. CDR1 is SGDLS and CDR2 is YYNGEE in the germline V gene. For the CDR3, the DNA is TGTGCCAGCAGCGCCGGGGACATGAACACTGAAGCTTTCTTT. This sequence encodes CASSAGDMNTEAFF. Combining the CDR3 with reference TRBV9 and TRBJ1-1 gives the whole variable domain DSGVTQTPKHLITATGQRVTLRCSPRSGDLSVYWYQQSLDQGLQFLIQYYNGEERAKGNILERFSAQQFPDLHSELNLSSLELGDSALYFCASSAGDMNTEAFFGQGTRLTVV.

Here the CDR3 DNA reads TGTGCCAGCTCACCGTCTCTGCTAGCGGGAGTAAACACCGGGGAGCTGTTTTTT. Its translation: CASSPSLLAGVNTGELFF. The V and J genes are TRBV18 and TRBJ2-2; 10 positions match TRBD2. With 3 bases clipped from V and 2 bases from J, the junction kept 9 bases outside the gene matches. CDR3 length: 18 residues. Germline CDR1 and CDR2: KGHSH and LQKENI.

The CDR3 coding sequence is TGTGCCCGGGGTTTCGGGCATGGCTACACCTTC. Translating gives CARGFGHGYTF. The V gene is TRBV30, the J gene TRBJ1-2; D is undetermined. The ends were cut back, 8 bases at V and 6 bases at J, with 13 bases in the middle. Germline V lookup: CDR1 GTSNPN, CDR2 SVGIG (reference sequence). CDR3 length equals 11 residues.